Sequencing of this TCR beta chain was carried out in a study of blood T cells in healthy people across ages. Primers used in a second PCR of about 7 to 12 cycles were a sample-barcoded 5' primer and a J-beta primer mix. In TCRdb, the 5' RACE reads were re-called with MiXCR into one record per CDR3 protein. The sample lists about 780,000 distinct CDR3 sequences, 60% to 80% occurring once. Per-sample PBMC isolation yielded at least 7 million cells. Trimming took 0 bases from V and 8 from J, leaving 14 bases between them. The CDR3 consists of 15 residues. Per the germline V gene, CDR1 is SGHTA and CDR2 is FQGNSA. With regard to this clonotype: The antigen is unknown.

Notes on the study in general: It was held that diversity estimates obtained from one million T cells represented underestimates. Versus aged donors, long-lived donors had higher diversity and more naive CD4+ cells. Getting older went along with TCR beta diversity per million T cells dropping roughly linearly.

The receptor comes from a man aged 25-40 years in good health. The genes are TRBV7-2 and TRBJ2-1; a weak D match, TRBD2 (7 bases). The sample taken for sequencing was blood. This chain's CDR3 is CASSLAGGLWDEQFF. The DNA of the CDR3 is TGTGCCAGCAGCTTAGCGGGGGGGCTGTGGGATGAGCAGTTCTTC.